This is a list of T cell receptor beta chains from one sample in a study of T cell responses to AZD1222 COVID-19 vaccine. The assay was immunoSEQ multiplex PCR, and TCRdb's table has in-frame clones only and misses some. The sample shows around 180,000 clones, 92% of them seen only once. The material was peripheral blood, obtained on day 0 of AZD1222 vaccination. The source is an adult in good health. Each CDR3 is given with its conserved first and last residue. The D gene is left open where the match is weak. Clone size is given for some rows only: seen once, a few or many times, or a class if the clone is expanded.

v_gene	abundance	d_gene	j_gene	CDR3aa	CDR3nt
TRBV6-1	.	TRBD1	TRBJ1-2	CASSETTGPNYGYTF	TGTGCCAGCAGTGAAACGACAGGGCCTAACTATGGCTACACCTTC
TRBV19	.	TRBD2	TRBJ2-3	CASSSAGVHDTQYF	TGTGCCAGTAGTTCGGCGGGGGTACACGATACGCAGTATTTT
TRBV7-9	few	.	TRBJ2-3	CASSLASQHTDTQYF	TGTGCCAGCAGCTTAGCTTCCCAACACACAGATACGCAGTATTTT
TRBV28	.	.	TRBJ1-1	CASSSPTDRSNTEAFF	TGTGCCAGCAGCTCGCCGACAGACAGGTCGAACACTGAAGCTTTCTTT
TRBV7-6	.	TRBD1	TRBJ1-4	CASSRRQGGTNEKLFF	TGTGCCAGCAGCCGAAGACAGGGGGGAACTAATGAAAAACTGTTTTTT
TRBV7-6	.	.	TRBJ1-6	CASSRGQFNSPLHF	TGTGCCAGCAGCCGAGGACAGTTTAATTCACCCCTCCACTTT
TRBV27	.	.	TRBJ2-5	CASSFWGAGTQETQYF	TGTGCCAGCAGTTTCTGGGGTGCGGGGACCCAAGAGACCCAGTACTTC
TRBV4-3	.	.	TRBJ1-1	CASSQDRGGQVNTEAFF	TGCGCCAGCAGCCAAGATAGGGGGGGCCAGGTGAACACTGAAGCTTTCTTT
TRBV4-2	.	.	TRBJ1-5	CASSQDAVGFNQPQHF	TGTGCCAGCAGCCAAGATGCTGTGGGGTTCAATCAGCCCCAGCATTTT
TRBV7-2	.	.	TRBJ2-7	CASSLFPLYEQYF	TGTGCCAGCAGCTTATTCCCCCTCTACGAGCAGTACTTC
TRBV5-1	.	TRBD1	TRBJ1-1	CASSSQGGNTEAFF	TGCGCCAGCAGCTCACAGGGGGGCAACACTGAAGCTTTCTTT
TRBV6-4	once	.	TRBJ1-6	CASSPRPGNSPLHF	TGTGCCAGCAGTCCACGCCCGGGGAATTCACCCCTCCACTTT
TRBV27	.	.	TRBJ2-7	CASSPIGHPYEQYF	TGTGCCAGCAGTCCTATCGGACACCCCTACGAGCAGTACTTC
TRBV10-3	.	.	TRBJ2-3	CAISESLTDTQYF	TGTGCCATCAGTGAGTCTCTCACAGATACGCAGTATTTT
TRBV19	.	.	TRBJ2-4	CASSMGPNIQYF	TGTGCCAGTAGTATGGGTCCCAACATTCAGTACTTC
TRBV19	.	.	TRBJ2-1	CASSGTQNNEQFF	TGTGCCAGTAGTGGCACCCAGAACAATGAGCAGTTCTTC
TRBV2	.	.	TRBJ1-6	CASSEAGWGRGSPLHF	TGTGCCAGCAGTGAAGCGGGCTGGGGTCGGGGATCACCCCTCCACTTT
TRBV7-2	.	.	TRBJ2-5	CASSGLAGETQYF	TGTGCCAGCAGCGGACTTGCAGGAGAGACCCAGTACTTC
TRBV28	.	.	TRBJ1-2	CASSSGGVYGYTF	TGTGCCAGCAGTTCCGGGGGAGTCTATGGCTACACCTTC
TRBV20-1	.	.	TRBJ2-1	CSASMAGATHYEQFF	TGCAGTGCTAGTATGGCGGGCGCCACCCACTATGAGCAGTTCTTC
TRBV13	.	.	TRBJ2-7	CASSSRGGGAGDEQYF	TGTGCCAGCAGCTCGCGCGGCGGAGGGGCTGGGGACGAGCAGTACTTC
TRBV3-1/TRBV3-2	.	.	TRBJ1-2	CASSQGLVGYTF	TGTGCCAGCAGCCAGGGACTGGTAGGCTACACCTTC
TRBV5-1	once	TRBD1	TRBJ1-3	CASSLGTGGSLSSGNTIYF	TGCGCCAGCAGCTTGGGGACAGGAGGGAGCTTGAGCTCTGGAAACACCATATATTTT
TRBV7-3	.	TRBD2	TRBJ2-3	CASSVSGGTDTQYF	TGTGCCAGCAGCGTTAGCGGGGGCACAGATACGCAGTATTTT
TRBV5-5	.	.	TRBJ2-2	CASSLAGHNTGELFF	TGTGCCAGCAGCTTGGCAGGACACAACACCGGGGAGCTGTTTTTT
TRBV5-5	.	.	TRBJ1-1	CASSLRQGPEAFF	TGTGCCAGCAGCCTGCGTCAGGGGCCTGAAGCTTTCTTT
TRBV29-1	.	TRBD2	TRBJ2-7	CSVGTSEWEQYF	TGCAGCGTTGGGACTAGCGAGTGGGAGCAGTACTTC
TRBV3-1/TRBV3-2	.	TRBD1	TRBJ1-6	CASSPSGGRGYSPLHF	TGTGCCAGCAGCCCATCAGGGGGCCGTGGGTATTCACCCCTCCACTTT
TRBV18	.	.	TRBJ1-5	CASSPAGRILQPQHF	TGTGCCAGCTCACCAGCGGGCCGGATTTTGCAGCCCCAGCATTTT